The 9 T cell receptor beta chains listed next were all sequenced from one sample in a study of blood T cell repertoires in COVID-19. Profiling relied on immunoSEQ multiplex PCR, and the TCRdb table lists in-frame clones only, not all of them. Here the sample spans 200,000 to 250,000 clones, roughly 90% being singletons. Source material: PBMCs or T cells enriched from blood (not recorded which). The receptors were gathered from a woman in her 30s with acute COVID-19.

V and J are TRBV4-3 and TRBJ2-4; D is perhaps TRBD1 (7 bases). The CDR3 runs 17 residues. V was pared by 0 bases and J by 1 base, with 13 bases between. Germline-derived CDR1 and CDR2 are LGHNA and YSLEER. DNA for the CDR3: TGCGCCAGCAGCCAAGATTGGCAGGGGGGTGCCAAAAACATTCAGTACTTC. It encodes CASSQDWQGGAKNIQYF.

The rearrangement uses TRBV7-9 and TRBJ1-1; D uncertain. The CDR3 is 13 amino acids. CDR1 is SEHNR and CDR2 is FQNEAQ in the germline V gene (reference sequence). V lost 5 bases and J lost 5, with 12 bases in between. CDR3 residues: CASSGGRKTEAFF. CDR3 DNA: TGTGCCAGCAGCGGAGGGAGGAAAACTGAAGCTTTCTTT.

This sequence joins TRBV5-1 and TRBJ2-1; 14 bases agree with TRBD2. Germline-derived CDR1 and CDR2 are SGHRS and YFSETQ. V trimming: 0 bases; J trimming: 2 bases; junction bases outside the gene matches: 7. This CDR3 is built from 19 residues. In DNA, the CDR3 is TGCGCCAGCAGCTTGGCCGGGACTAGCGGGGGCTTCACCTACAATGAGCAGTTCTTC. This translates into CASSLAGTSGGFTYNEQFF.

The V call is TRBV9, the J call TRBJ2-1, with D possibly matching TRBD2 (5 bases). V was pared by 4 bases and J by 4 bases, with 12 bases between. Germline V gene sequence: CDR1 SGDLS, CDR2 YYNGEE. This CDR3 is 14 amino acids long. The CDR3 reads CASSPGGGYNEQFF. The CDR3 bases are TGTGCCAGCAGCCCAGGCGGAGGTTACAATGAGCAGTTCTTC.

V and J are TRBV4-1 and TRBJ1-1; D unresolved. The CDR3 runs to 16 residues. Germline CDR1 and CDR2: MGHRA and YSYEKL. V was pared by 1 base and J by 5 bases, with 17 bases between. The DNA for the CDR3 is TGCGCCAGCAGCCAAGTTCGGGGAGCCTCTATAACTGAAGCTTTCTTT. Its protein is CASSQVRGASITEAFF.

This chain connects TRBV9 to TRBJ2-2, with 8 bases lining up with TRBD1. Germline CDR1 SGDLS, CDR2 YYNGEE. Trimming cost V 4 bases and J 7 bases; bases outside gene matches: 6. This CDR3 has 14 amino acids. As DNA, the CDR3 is TGTGCCAGCAGCCAGACAGGGGTTGGCGGGGAGCTGTTTTTT. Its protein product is CASSQTGVGGELFF.

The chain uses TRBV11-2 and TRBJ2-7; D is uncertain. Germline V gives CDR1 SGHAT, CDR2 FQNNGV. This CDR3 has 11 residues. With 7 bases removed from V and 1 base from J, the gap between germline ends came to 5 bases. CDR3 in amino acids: CASTGSYEQYF. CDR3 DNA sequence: TGTGCCAGCACAGGTTCCTACGAGCAGTACTTC.

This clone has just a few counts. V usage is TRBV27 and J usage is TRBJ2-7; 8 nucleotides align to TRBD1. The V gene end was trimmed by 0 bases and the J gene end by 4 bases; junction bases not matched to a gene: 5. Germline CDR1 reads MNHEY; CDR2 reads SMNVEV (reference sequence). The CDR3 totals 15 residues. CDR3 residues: CASSLSAGGGYEQYF. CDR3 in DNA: TGTGCCAGCAGTTTATCCGCAGGGGGCGGGTACGAGCAGTACTTC.

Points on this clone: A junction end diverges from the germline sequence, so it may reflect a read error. The CDR3 sequence: CASRGAWDENLFF. CDR3 nucleotides: TGTGCCAGCAGGGGGGCTTGGGATGAAAACCTGTTTTTT. This rearrangement joins TRBV2 to TRBJ1-4; TRBD1 is a possible D gene (6 bases). The germline V gene has CDR1 SNHLY and CDR2 FYNNEI. There are 13 residues in the CDR3.